The 17 T cell receptor beta chains given below trace back to one sample, sequenced in a study of T-cell memory formation after mild COVID-19. TCRdb called the 5' RACE reads again in MiXCR, with one record for every CDR3 protein. The sample holds hundreds of thousands of distinct CDR3 sequences, roughly 18% seen once. The sample was PBMCs or a T cell subset sorted from them (not recorded which). The receptors stem from an adult woman who had mild COVID-19 (a few samples of this study predate the infection). Cell type and time point are not known.

This clonotype turned up a few times. The J gene is TRBJ1-3, the V gene TRBV6-5; D remains unclear. V lost 10 bases to trimming and J lost 0 bases, with 13 bases between them. The CDR3 totals 14 residues. CDR1 MNHEY and CDR2 SVGAGI come from the germline V gene. CDR3 nucleotides: TGTGCCACCTCGCAGGCAGTCTCTGGAAACACCATATATTTT. Translating it yields CATSQAVSGNTIYF.

This clonotype has more than one count but fewer than ten. CDR3 loop: CASSLTRTGDYGYTF. For the CDR3, the DNA is TGTGCCAGCAGCTTAACCCGGACAGGGGATTATGGCTACACCTTC. V usage is TRBV7-9 and J usage is TRBJ1-2, with TRBD1 matching 9 bases. The CDR3 extends over 15 amino acids. Germline trimming cut 2 bases from V and 5 bases from J; bases unmatched to any gene: 6. Germline CDR1 SEHNR, CDR2 FQNEAQ (reference sequence).

This clonotype was seen many times. The CDR3 region is CASSLVGAKSSGRRAYNEQFF. The CDR3 DNA reads TGTGCCAGCAGCTTAGTAGGCGCTAAGTCTAGCGGGAGGAGGGCCTACAATGAGCAGTTCTTC. This chain connects TRBV7-8 to TRBJ2-1; TRBD2 aligns across 11 bases. V was pared by 1 base and J by 2 bases, with 16 bases of the junction left unmatched. The CDR3 extends over 21 amino acids. The germline CDR1 and CDR2 sequences are SGHVS and FQNEAQ.

This clonotype came up many times. Here the CDR3 reads CASSLNPSGRYNEQFF. The DNA of the CDR3 is TGCGCCAGCAGCTTGAACCCTAGCGGGAGATACAATGAGCAGTTCTTC. The J gene is TRBJ2-1, the V gene TRBV5-1; 10 positions match TRBD2. Germline CDR1 is SGHRS and CDR2 is YFSETQ. The CDR3 totals 16 residues. V shed 1 base and J 4 bases; nucleotides not matched to a gene: 5.

The CDR3 loop reads CASSLSSGNGYTF. The CDR3 DNA reads as TGTGCCAGCAGTTTATCGTCAGGGAATGGCTACACCTTC. V usage is TRBV27 and J usage is TRBJ1-2, with a possible D match to TRBD1 (5 bases). Germline CDR1 and CDR2: MNHEY and SMNVEV (reference sequence). The CDR3 consists of 13 residues. The V end was cut by 0 bases, the J end by 6 bases, with 8 bases between.

The chain joins TRBV5-1 to TRBJ2-3; D uncertain. V was shortened by 4 bases and J by 0 bases, with 12 bases between the two germline ends. Germline CDR1 is SGHRS and CDR2 is YFSETQ. The CDR3 covers 15 residues. CDR3 bases: TGCGCCAGCAGCCCGTCGACTTTGAGCACAGATACGCAGTATTTT. It encodes CASSPSTLSTDTQYF.

The rearrangement uses TRBV2 and TRBJ2-1, with D hard to call. Germline V gives CDR1 SNHLY, CDR2 FYNNEI. The germline V and J ends were trimmed by 8 bases and 4 bases, with 6 bases remaining between them. This CDR3 is built from 11 residues. The CDR3 region is CASGVYNEQFF. The CDR3 region has the DNA TGTGCCAGCGGGGTTTACAATGAGCAGTTCTTC.

V is TRBV20-1 and J is TRBJ2-7; 7 positions match TRBD2. Trimming took 0 bases from V and 3 from J; bases not matched to a gene: 8. Germline CDR1 and CDR2: DFQATT and SNEGSKA (reference sequence). This CDR3 region has 15 residues. CDR3 sequence: CSARDIGEGSYEQYF. The CDR3 region has the DNA TGCAGTGCTAGAGATATAGGGGAGGGGAGCTACGAGCAGTACTTC.

This clonotype came up a few times. CDR3 protein: CASSRLPQGIYTEAFF. CDR3 in DNA: TGTGCCAGCAGCCGCCTCCCTCAGGGGATCTACACTGAAGCTTTCTTT. The V call is TRBV11-2, the J call TRBJ1-1, with a possible D match to TRBD1 (6 bases). The germline V and J ends were trimmed by 5 bases and 3 bases, with 19 bases remaining between them. This CDR3 has 16 amino acids. The germline V gene has CDR1 SGHAT and CDR2 FQNNGV.

The table lists this clonotype with many counts. V and J are TRBV7-6 and TRBJ2-2; 12 nucleotides agree with TRBD2. The CDR3 is made up of 18 amino acids. Unmatched junction bases numbered 4, after V lost 0 bases and J lost 2 bases. Germline V gene sequence: CDR1 SGHVS, CDR2 FNYEAQ. The CDR3 spells CASSLAPSGRANTGELFF. The CDR3 DNA sequence: TGTGCCAGCAGCTTAGCCCCTAGCGGGAGGGCCAACACCGGGGAGCTGTTTTTT.

This clonotype was recorded many times. The rearrangement joins TRBV5-1 to TRBJ1-5; D is uncertain. The germline CDR1 and CDR2 sequences are SGHRS and YFSETQ. V lost 0 bases and J 0 bases, leaving 13 bases between the germline ends. The CDR3 loop spans 17 amino acids. For the CDR3, the DNA is TGCGCCAGCAGCTTGGAGCCAAGAAGGTATAGCAATCAGCCCCAGCATTTT. This gives the protein CASSLEPRRYSNQPQHF.

This chain links TRBV20-1 with TRBJ2-7; 9 positions agree with TRBD2. The V segment lost 3 bases and the J segment 7 bases; nucleotides outside the gene matches: 13. Germline lookup yields CDR1 DFQATT and CDR2 SNEGSKA (reference sequence). The CDR3 loop spans 15 amino acids. The CDR3, as DNA: TGCAGTGCTAGGGCCCCAGCGGGGGGCCGTTTGGAGCAGTACTTC. Amino acid sequence: CSARAPAGGRLEQYF.

The V and J genes are TRBV7-9 and TRBJ1-2; 7 bases line up with TRBD1. This CDR3 spans 14 amino acids. Germline V gene sequence: CDR1 SEHNR, CDR2 FQNEAQ (reference sequence). V shed 5 bases, J shed 6 bases, and the junction held 9 bases outside the gene matches. The CDR3 DNA reads as TGTGCCAGCAGCCCGACAGGGAATGTTGATGGCTACACCTTC. Its protein is CASSPTGNVDGYTF.

This clonotype was observed a few times. The chain uses TRBV7-9 and TRBJ2-2; perhaps D is TRBD1 or TRBD2 (6 bases each). V was pared by 5 bases and J by 4 bases, with 17 bases between. CDR1 and CDR2 from the germline V gene are SEHNR and FQNEAQ (reference sequence). The CDR3 consists of 16 residues. The CDR3 loop is CASSLVGGPVTGELFF. The DNA of the CDR3 is TGTGCCAGCAGCCTCGTGGGGGGCCCGGTCACCGGGGAGCTGTTTTTT.

The chain employs TRBV29-1 and TRBJ2-3; perhaps D is TRBD1 or TRBD2 (6 bases each). The length of the CDR3 is 15 residues. The V gene's germline CDR1 is SQVTM and CDR2 ANQGSEA. Trimming pared 5 bases from V and 0 bases from J, leaving 15 bases between. CDR3 DNA sequence: TGCAGCGTTCGAGGAGGGGGATCTAGCACAGATACGCAGTATTTT. This translates into CSVRGGGSSTDTQYF.

CDR3 sequence reads: CASGTGLIHNEQFF. In DNA, the CDR3 is TGTGCCAGCGGGACGGGGTTGATTCACAATGAGCAGTTCTTC. The chain has TRBV6-1 and TRBJ2-1; tentatively, D is TRBD1 or TRBD2 (5 bases each). Trimming pared 8 bases from V and 5 bases from J, leaving 16 bases between. Germline CDR1 and CDR2: MNHNS and SASEGT. This CDR3 comprises 14 residues.

There are a few counts of this clonotype. Here the CDR3 DNA reads TGTGCCAGCAGACCGGGACAGCCTAATTCACCCCTCCACTTT. Translating gives CASRPGQPNSPLHF. The chain employs TRBV6-1 and TRBJ1-6; 7 nucleotides align to TRBD1. This CDR3 has 14 residues. The V segment lost 6 bases and the J segment 6 bases; nucleotides outside the gene matches: 5. CDR1 is MNHNS, CDR2 SASEGT, per germline.